Included here is one TCR beta chain sequence, with context. Ten or more counts support this clonotype. Its cognate antigen has yet to be identified. Base qualities are not at hand, and no much larger clone is one base apart. From the cysteine through the phenylalanine, the CDR3 covers 13 amino acids. The kept DNA is CDR3 alone, 39 bases in frame from the first base. V gives up 5 bases and J gives up 7 bases, and the segment between their germline ends measures 12 bases. This record belongs to a study of T cells in Graves' hyperthyroidism and ophthalmopathy (dated by TCRdb to between 2019 and 2020). About the investigation overall: Peripheral blood samples were taken at initial diagnosis, before any treatment was given. A discovery cohort of about a hundred patients, roughly 43 with Graves' ophthalmopathy and approximately 57 with stable Graves' hyperthyroidism, was used to find distinguishing TCR V-J signatures. Whether ophthalmopathy could be predicted prospectively was tested in an independent validation cohort made up of under 20 hyperthyroidism patients plus 17 patients who later progressed to ophthalmopathy. The 100 discovery patients were divided at random into training and test sets in a 7:3 ratio. The study also compared thyroid tissue and blood T-cell repertoires from roughly 6 Graves' hyperthyroidism patients. Once sampling was done, hyperthyroidism patients were given methimazole at a starting dose of 30 mg daily, whereas ophthalmopathy patients were given high-dose intravenous methylprednisolone. TCR Vbeta CDR3 sequencing of 135 peripheral blood samples (under 45 ophthalmopathy, under 80 hyperthyroidism and roughly 17 progressor patients) is reported in the paper. Study-level results and caveats: In validation, the model predicted progression to ophthalmopathy with 55% to 71% sensitivity and 72.22% specificity, a median of roughly seven months before onset. In cross-validation, a model built on a 13 V-J signature told ophthalmopathy apart from stable hyperthyroidism with 87.88% sensitivity and around 84% specificity, and in testing the same model reached 80%/75%. Sample size was not statistically predetermined, and blinding of investigators to group allocation was not performed. Most expanded thyroid clonotypes (frequency above 0.001) were also found in blood, which suggests that blood repertoires may mirror thyroid immune responses.

Ophthalmopathy patients had moderately to severely active disease, with a Clinical Activity Score of 3 or more, a NOSPECS grade of 4 or more, and a disease duration of less than 3 months. Any patient with an uncontrolled infection, another autoimmune disease, pregnancy or lactation was excluded. Diagnoses relied on clinical symptoms, serum thyroxine and TRAb, thyroid ultrasound and orbital computed tomography. PBMCs were isolated from approximately 10 ml of fresh peripheral blood by Ficoll-Paque density gradient centrifugation. Total RNA was extracted using Trizol reagent, and RNA quality was assessed on an Agilent 2100 Bioanalyzer. The TCR beta CDR3 regions were amplified from RNA transcripts. The first round of RT-PCR for the TCR CDR3 was performed with the HTBI primer set and the Qiagen OneStep RT-PCR kit. A second multiplex PCR round built the libraries, followed by size selection and purification. Libraries were sequenced paired-end with 100 bp reads on an Illumina HiSeq2000. In the authors' own workflow: SOAPnuke was used to process the raw data, throwing out any read that contained adapters or uncalled bases, had a mean Phred below 15, or lacked an exact constant-primer or identifier match. High-quality paired reads were merged using COPE v1.2.5, and each unique nucleotide sequence was defined as a clonotype. Clonotypes were aligned to IMGT TRBV, TRBD and TRBJ reference segments using MiTCR v1.1. The analysis was restricted to V-J combinations with a frequency above 0.0001, which together covered over 99% of the repertoires. The TCS score was defined as F50 (clonal expansion) divided by E x V (chaos), with BLOSUM62-based TCRdist calculated between CDR3 peptides within each V-J. Welch's t-statistics and random forest reduced several hundred V-J features to 13, which were used in a naive Bayes classifier (R e1071). TCRdb ran its own pipeline on the public reads, namely fastp trimming at Q25 and MiXCR clone calling, and kept in-frame beta chains. One record per CDR3 amino acid sequence lists the most common genes and DNA. TCRdb, not the original authors, processed these V and J calls. This sample holds about 500,000 distinct CDR3 sequences; about 16% were observed only once. The leading ten clones occupy 25% to 30% of the sample.

The chain links TRBV12-3 or TRBV12-4 with TRBJ2-1, with no reliable assignment of the D segment. The clonotype comes from a woman in her 30s with Graves' ophthalmopathy. Sequencing was done on a sample of blood. The nucleotides read TGTGCCAGCAGTATACGGGTCCCAAATGAGCAGTTCTTC. Translation gives CASSIRVPNEQFF.